This T cell receptor beta chain is drawn from a study of blood T cell repertoires in COVID-19. Background on the study: PBMCs, B-cell-depleted T cells, or T cells provided the cDNA or gDNA that made up the material.

This CDR3 is built from 14 residues. Trimming removed 7 bases from V and 1 base from J; junction bases left unmatched: 2. CDR1 is MNHEY, CDR2 SVGAGI, per germline. Original processing notes: For nucleated cells, counts were estimated from reference gene primer amplification. Data came from immunoSEQ multiplex PCR; TCRdb stores just in-frame clones and leaves some out. V and J calls and clone size are given by that table; D and trimming were obtained from the DNA. The data show hundreds of thousands of clones, over 75% seen once. This TCR came from a human donor in a cohort sampled during active COVID-19. Sequencing used peripheral blood. The genes are TRBV6-5 and TRBJ2-2; 8 bases are a match to TRBD1. Here the CDR3 DNA reads TGTGCCAGCATCGGGACAGGGAACACCGGGGAGCTGTTTTTT. It is translated as CASIGTGNTGELFF.